Listed below are T cell receptor beta chains from one sample, sequenced in a study of beta chain features in type 1 diabetes. Only in-frame clones appear in the TCRdb table, and some are missing; sequencing was by immunoSEQ multiplex PCR. In the table there are about 160,000 clones, roughly 8% of which are singletons. The specimen sequenced was central memory CD4+ T cells from blood. These receptors were obtained from a woman aged 18-29 years with type 1 diabetes. Each CDR3 is given with its conserved first and last residue. The D gene is left open where the match is weak. Some rows have no size entry. The others give once, few or many, or a class for an expanded clone.

size,D,V,J,DNA,CDR3
NA,NA,TRBV9,TRBJ2-2,TGTGCCAGCAGCGGAGACTACTACACCGGGGAGCTGTTTTTT,CASSGDYYTGELFF
NA,TRBD2,TRBV4-2,TRBJ2-7,TGTGCCAGCAGCCAAGGACCACTAGCGGGAGGGCTTAGCGAGCAGTACTTC,CASSQGPLAGGLSEQYF
few,TRBD2,TRBV5-4,TRBJ2-6,TGTGCCAGCAGCAAGCCCGGGACTAGCGGGGGGGCGAGAGGGGCCAACGTCCTGACTTTC,CASSKPGTSGGARGANVLTF
many,NA,TRBV29-1,TRBJ2-5,TGCAGCGTTGATAAGATCAGGGGAGAGACCCAGTACTTC,CSVDKIRGETQYF
few,TRBD2,TRBV11-2,TRBJ2-1,TGTGCCAGCAGCTCGGTAGCGGGGGGGGTATACAATGAGCAGTTCTTC,CASSSVAGGVYNEQFF
NA,NA,TRBV15,TRBJ1-1,TGTGCCACCAGCAGACCAAGAGCGAACACTGAAGCTTTCTTT,CATSRPRANTEAFF
few,NA,TRBV5-4,TRBJ2-1,TGTGCCAGCAGCTTGGATAGCGACGATGAGCAGTTCTTC,CASSLDSDDEQFF
NA,NA,TRBV15,TRBJ1-3,TGTGCCACCAGAACAGGCGCAGGAAACACCATATATTTT,CATRTGAGNTIYF
few,TRBD1,TRBV28,TRBJ1-2,TGTGCCAGCAGTTTTCAGGGGGCGGGTGGCTACACCTTC,CASSFQGAGGYTF
NA,TRBD1,TRBV5-1,TRBJ1-1,TGCGCCAGCAGCCAGGGACAGCAGAACACTGAAGCTTTCTTT,CASSQGQQNTEAFF
NA,NA,TRBV7-7,TRBJ1-1,TGTGCCAGCAGCGCGGCAAGGGGAACTGAAGCTTTCTTT,CASSAARGTEAFF
NA,NA,TRBV30,TRBJ2-7,TGTGCCTGTTTGGGCCTAGGACTAACCAGTCAGCTCGGCTACGAGCAGTACTTC,CACLGLGLTSQLGYEQYF
NA,TRBD1,TRBV7-9,TRBJ1-1,TGTGCCAGCAGCTTAGGGCAGGGGGCGATCACTGAAGCTTTCTTT,CASSLGQGAITEAFF
few,NA,TRBV6-4,TRBJ2-1,TGTGCCAGCAGCCTTAACAATGAGCAGTTCTTC,CASSLNNEQFF
once,NA,TRBV28,TRBJ1-2,TGTGCCAGCAGTTCTGGGGGATTGCAGGGAGGGCGGATCTATGGCTACACCTTC,CASSSGGLQGGRIYGYTF
NA,NA,TRBV11-3,TRBJ2-3,TGTGCCAGCAGCAAAACAGGGTTTCAGGCGGATACGCAGTATTTT,CASSKTGFQADTQYF
few,TRBD1,TRBV19,TRBJ1-2,TGTGCCAGTAGATCCGGGACAGACCTATATGGCTACACCTTC,CASRSGTDLYGYTF
NA,NA,TRBV6-5,TRBJ1-5,TGTGCCAGCAGAGGACAGAGCAATCAGCCCCAGCATTTT,CASRGQSNQPQHF
few,TRBD1,TRBV19,TRBJ1-2,TGTGCCAGTAGTAACGGACAGGGTAGGACCTATGGCTACACCTTC,CASSNGQGRTYGYTF
NA,NA,TRBV7-2,TRBJ1-3,TGTGCCAGCAGCTTAGCGAGCAGGGGTCGTGGCACCATATATTTT,CASSLASRGRGTIYF
NA,NA,TRBV18,TRBJ1-3,TGTGCCAGCTCCACTGACAGTCCCTTCTCTGGAAACACCATATATTTT,CASSTDSPFSGNTIYF
NA,TRBD1,TRBV7-3,TRBJ2-2,TGTGCCAGCAGCTCTCACAGGGGGAACACCGGGGAGCTGTTTTTT,CASSSHRGNTGELFF
NA,NA,TRBV4-3,TRBJ1-4,TGCGCCAGCAGCCAAGACAGGGGTAATGAAAAACTGTTTTTT,CASSQDRGNEKLFF
NA,NA,TRBV7-8,TRBJ2-4,TGTGCCAGCAGCTTAGTACGCGGAAACATTCAGTACTTC,CASSLVRGNIQYF
few,TRBD2,TRBV30,TRBJ2-7,TGTGCCTGGAGGCCTAGCGGAAGCTTCTACGAGCAGTACTTC,CAWRPSGSFYEQYF
NA,NA,TRBV28,TRBJ2-5,TGTGCCAGCAGTTTCCTACAGGGCGGGGGAGAGACCCAGTACTTC,CASSFLQGGGETQYF
few,TRBD1,TRBV9,TRBJ1-4,TGTGCCAGCAGCGTAGGGACAGGGACTTCACTCGGGGAAAAACTGTTTTTT,CASSVGTGTSLGEKLFF
NA,NA,TRBV18,TRBJ2-3,TGTGCCAGCTCACCGCTGAGACAGAGCACAGATACGCAGTATTTT,CASSPLRQSTDTQYF
NA,NA,TRBV9,TRBJ2-7,TGTGCCAGCAGCGTTGACAGTGCCTACGAGCAGTACTTC,CASSVDSAYEQYF
few,NA,TRBV29-1,TRBJ2-4,TGCAGCGCCTGCGGGGCGGGCGGAAACATTCAGTACTTC,CSACGAGGNIQYF
NA,TRBD1,TRBV15,TRBJ2-4,TGTGCCACCAGCAGAGGGCCGGGACAGGGAGAAAACATTCAGTACTTC,CATSRGPGQGENIQYF
NA,TRBD1,TRBV25-1,TRBJ2-3,TGTGCCAGCAGTGATCCCGGGACAGGGATGACAGATACGCAGTATTTT,CASSDPGTGMTDTQYF
few,TRBD2,TRBV28,TRBJ2-7,TGTGCCAGCAACCCTAGCGGCTACGAGCAGTACTTC,CASNPSGYEQYF
few,TRBD1,TRBV27,TRBJ1-4,TGTGCCAGGGCGTCGACAGGGGCGAATGAAAAACTGTTTTTT,CARASTGANEKLFF
few,NA,TRBV2,TRBJ2-7,TGTGCCAGCAGTACAGGGTTTTACAACGAGCAGTACTTC,CASSTGFYNEQYF
NA,NA,TRBV19,TRBJ2-1,TGTGCCAGTAGTATAGGGAGGGTTCTCAATGAGCAGTTCTTC,CASSIGRVLNEQFF
few,NA,TRBV7-2,TRBJ1-5,TGTGCCAGCAGCTCAGAGACATGGCAGCCCCAGCATTTT,CASSSETWQPQHF
few,TRBD1,TRBV5-6,TRBJ1-1,TGTGCCAGCAGCCGTCACAGGGGTGAAGCTTTCTTT,CASSRHRGEAFF
NA,TRBD1,TRBV5-6,TRBJ2-1,TGTGCCAGCAGCTGGGGGACAGGGGGCAATGAGCAGTTCTTC,CASSWGTGGNEQFF
NA,TRBD1,TRBV11-2,TRBJ2-2,TGTGCCAGCAGCTTAGTTTCTGGGACAGTTGGCACCGGGGAGCTGTTTTTT,CASSLVSGTVGTGELFF